This T cell receptor beta chain was sequenced during a study of human T cells and chemical hapten exposure. Study in general: Upper inner arm skin measuring around 2 cm by around 2 cm received 2% DPC for sensitization. Per-sample variation in TCR yield stemmed mainly from small pooled library volume differences.

Time point reported: patch test 1, 2 weeks after DPC sensitization. Documented treatment: therapeutic diphenylcyclopropenone sensitization with weekly scalp DPC. On this clonotype: Its specificity is unknown.

Overall study findings and caveats: PT1 expanded TCR numbers rose with patch test score.

This CDR3 has 14 amino acids. The germline V gene encodes CDR1 LNHNV and CDR2 YYDKDF (reference sequence). The V end lost 5 bases, the J end lost 2 bases, and 13 bases lay between the germline ends. TCRdb ran MiXCR on the RACE reads and lists one entry per CDR3 protein. The sample includes 180,000 or so distinct CDR3 sequences, approximately 20% of them seen just once. The chain is built from TRBV15 and TRBJ2-7; D is uncertain. The receptor was derived from a woman aged 50 to 60 with alopecia areata. Some clones in this sample may be carry-over from other donors' samples. This specimen was whole blood, taken in connection with sensitization to the hapten diphenylcyclopropenone (DPC). CDR3 sequence (DNA): TGTGCCACCAGCCATGGACCCACCACCTACGAGCAGTACTTC. The encoded protein is CATSHGPTTYEQYF.